These 25 T cell receptor beta chains were sequenced from one sample in a study of T-cell memory formation after mild COVID-19. TCRdb redid the calling of the 5' RACE reads with MiXCR, one entry per CDR3 protein. The sample holds about 200,000 distinct CDR3 sequences, approximately 10% seen once. Sequencing was done on a sample of PBMCs or a T cell subset sorted from them (not recorded which). These TCRs come from a man in his late teens or twenties who had mild COVID-19 (a few samples of this study predate the infection). Cell type and time point are not known.

V and J are TRBV11-1 and TRBJ1-1; D is uncertain. The CDR3 loop spans 17 amino acids. The ends were cut back, 5 bases at V and 3 bases at J, with 22 bases in the middle. CDR1 and CDR2 from the germline V gene are SGHAT and FQDESV (reference sequence). CDR3 loop: CASSRSRFRVKDTEAFF. The CDR3 DNA reads as TGTGCCAGCAGCAGGTCCCGATTTCGAGTTAAGGACACTGAAGCTTTCTTT.

This clonotype occurred many times. V and J are TRBV7-2 and TRBJ2-3, with 11 bases that match TRBD2. The V gene's germline CDR1 is SGHTA and CDR2 FQGNSA. With V trimmed by 4 bases and J by 5 bases, 5 bases remained unmatched. The CDR3 consists of 15 residues. The CDR3 loop is CASSSIAGGRDTQYF. The DNA for the CDR3 is TGTGCCAGCAGCTCTATAGCGGGGGGGCGAGATACGCAGTATTTT.

The J gene is TRBJ2-3, the V gene TRBV10-3; the D gene is possibly TRBD1 (6 bases). The length of the CDR3 is 13 residues. With 11 bases removed from V and 0 bases from J, the gap between germline ends came to 12 bases. Germline CDR1 reads ENHRY; CDR2 reads SYGVKD. As DNA, the CDR3 is TGTGCCCTCGGGACATCTAGCACAGATACGCAGTATTTT. Its protein is CALGTSSTDTQYF.

This clonotype occurred a few times. The chain has TRBV18 and TRBJ1-6; D remains unclear. V was pared by 4 bases and J by 5 bases, with 9 bases between. Germline loops: CDR1 KGHSH, CDR2 LQKENI. The CDR3 contains 14 residues. The chain's CDR3 is CASSQATNNSPLHF. CDR3 sequence (DNA): TGTGCCAGCTCACAGGCCACGAATAATTCACCCCTCCACTTT.

This clonotype was counted only a few times. The chain links TRBV6-5 to TRBJ1-6; 9 bases are shared with TRBD1. This CDR3 has 16 amino acids. Germline CDR1 MNHEY, CDR2 SVGAGI. J gave up 10 bases and V 0 bases, and 7 bases lay outside the gene matches. The CDR3 sequence: CASSYSGQGGGSPLHF. Written as DNA, the CDR3 is TGTGCCAGCAGTTACTCGGGACAGGGAGGTGGCTCACCCCTCCACTTT.

In its sample, this clonotype was seen many times. The chain links TRBV4-1 to TRBJ2-3; 10 bases match TRBD2. V was clipped by 4 bases and J by 4 bases; unmatched bases: 5. The CDR3 extends over 15 amino acids. Germline values: CDR1 MGHRA, CDR2 YSYEKL. The CDR3: CASSLRLAGSDTQYF. DNA for the CDR3: TGCGCCAGCAGCCTAAGACTAGCGGGCTCAGATACGCAGTATTTT.

This clonotype was picked up a small number of times. The V gene is TRBV18, the J gene TRBJ2-1; possibly TRBD1 for D (5 bases). Trimming took off 2 bases at V and 7 bases at J, with 12 bases between the two ends. The CDR3 totals 14 residues. Germline CDR1 is KGHSH and CDR2 is LQKENI. The CDR3 spells CASSPVNRKNEQFF. DNA for the CDR3: TGTGCCAGCTCACCAGTGAACAGGAAAAATGAGCAGTTCTTC.

The genes are TRBV9 and TRBJ2-1; a possible D gene is TRBD2 (6 bases). The V gene's germline CDR1 is SGDLS and CDR2 YYNGEE. This CDR3 spans 15 amino acids. V was cut by 2 bases and J by 2 bases, with 11 bases left in between. This CDR3 reads CASSVRAGTYNEQFF. CDR3 coding DNA: TGTGCCAGCAGCGTCAGAGCGGGTACCTACAATGAGCAGTTCTTC.

V gene TRBV3-1 combines with J gene TRBJ1-6, with a weak D call TRBD1 (5 bases). Germline V gene sequence: CDR1 LGHDT, CDR2 YNNKEL (reference sequence). Trimming cost V 1 base and J 10 bases, with 14 bases left between them. CDR3 length equals 15 residues. The DNA of the CDR3 is TGTGCCAGCAGCCAAGGAGAGGCAGGGTTCTCACCCCTCCACTTT. It encodes CASSQGEAGFSPLHF.

This clonotype was seen a handful of times. V and J are TRBV9 and TRBJ2-1; D ambiguous. This CDR3 has 15 amino acids. Germline CDR1 is SGDLS and CDR2 is YYNGEE. Deletions cut 0 bases from V and 5 bases from J, with 12 bases between. The CDR3: CASSVGGRNHNEQFF. The DNA of the CDR3 is TGTGCCAGCAGCGTAGGCGGAAGAAATCACAATGAGCAGTTCTTC.

This clonotype occurred a few times. The V and J genes are TRBV10-3 and TRBJ1-2; the match to TRBD1 covers 9 bases. The ends lost 4 bases at V and 11 bases at J; junction bases unmatched: 11. Germline lookup yields CDR1 ENHRY and CDR2 SYGVKD. CDR3 length: 14 amino acids. The CDR3 DNA follows: TGTGCCATCAGTGGAGCGTTTACAGGGGGCGCGTACACCTTC. It encodes CAISGAFTGGAYTF.

V gene TRBV15 combines with J gene TRBJ2-7; weak D call: TRBD1 (5 bases). Germline V gene sequence: CDR1 LNHNV, CDR2 YYDKDF (reference sequence). The V end lost 0 bases, the J end lost 1 base, and 7 bases lay between the germline ends. This CDR3 contains 14 residues. CDR3 nucleotides: TGTGCCACCAGCAGAGAGGGGCCATCCTACGAGCAGTACTTC. Its protein is CATSREGPSYEQYF.

This clonotype showed up just a few times. This sequence joins TRBV4-3 and TRBJ2-3; D is unclear. Trimming took 0 bases from V and 1 from J, leaving 5 bases between them. In germline, CDR1 is LGHNA, CDR2 YSLEER. This CDR3 is 14 amino acids long. The CDR3 sequence: CASSQEARTDTQYF. Here the CDR3 DNA reads TGCGCCAGCAGCCAAGAGGCCCGCACAGATACGCAGTATTTT.

This sequence joins TRBV18 and TRBJ2-7, with 7 bases that match TRBD1. Germline V gives CDR1 KGHSH, CDR2 LQKENI. The CDR3 sequence is 17 residues long. V shed 1 base and J 7 bases; nucleotides not matched to a gene: 16. The CDR3 loop reads CASSPRGGRQGVGEQYV. The CDR3 DNA reads as TGTGCCAGCTCACCACGAGGGGGCCGACAGGGTGTTGGAGAGCAGTACGTC.

This clonotype was observed at least ten times. The rearrangement joins TRBV5-5 to TRBJ1-1; a weak D match, TRBD1 (6 bases). The V and J ends lost 6 bases and 5 bases respectively, with 17 bases between them. CDR1 and CDR2 (germline): SGHKS, YYEKEE (reference sequence). The CDR3 totals 14 residues. The CDR3 loop reads CASTLDRYKTEAFF. The CDR3 DNA sequence: TGTGCCAGCACCCTCGACAGGTATAAGACTGAAGCTTTCTTT.

V and J are TRBV4-3 and TRBJ1-1, with a weak D call TRBD1 (6 bases). The CDR3 contains 15 residues. V was shortened by 4 bases and J by 5 bases, with 17 bases between the two germline ends. Germline V gene lookup returns CDR1 LGHNA and CDR2 YSLEER. The DNA for the CDR3 is TGCGCCAGCAGCCGAGGGACACCGGGGGTGACTGAAGCTTTCTTT. Translated: CASSRGTPGVTEAFF.

There are many counts of this clonotype. This rearrangement joins TRBV6-6 to TRBJ1-5; no reliable D call. Looked up from germline, CDR1 is MNHNY and CDR2 is SVGAGI (reference sequence). The CDR3 loop spans 11 amino acids. V was clipped by 6 bases and J by 7 bases, with 7 bases between them. The CDR3 DNA reads as TGTGCCAGCAGCTCCGAACAGCCCCAGCATTTT. This gives the protein CASSSEQPQHF.

This chain joins TRBV19 and TRBJ2-3; D possibly corresponds to TRBD1 (5 bases). The V gene's germline CDR1 is LNHDA and CDR2 SQIVND (reference sequence). Trimming took off 5 bases at V and 4 bases at J, with 25 bases between the two ends. The CDR3 sequence is 18 residues long. Here the CDR3 DNA reads TGTGCCAGTAGTGGGGCGCAGGGTAAAATCGAGTACGCAGATACGCAGTATTTT. It translates to CASSGAQGKIEYADTQYF.

This sequence joins TRBV2 and TRBJ2-1; 8 bases match TRBD2. After removal of 6 bases from V and 4 bases from J, the junction contained 11 bases not matched to a gene. Germline-derived CDR1 and CDR2 are SNHLY and FYNNEI. The CDR3 runs to 16 residues. The CDR3 bases are TGTGCCAGCAGCCTCGGGGGGGGTCGGGTGTACAATGAGCAGTTCTTC. Residues: CASSLGGGRVYNEQFF.

This chain connects TRBV6-5 to TRBJ2-7, with a weak D call TRBD1 (6 bases). Germline assignment: CDR1 MNHEY and CDR2 SVGAGI. The CDR3 loop spans 14 amino acids. Trimming left V 1 base short and J 2 bases short, with 9 bases between. DNA of the CDR3: TGTGCCAGCAGTTACTTGACAGGACCCTACGAGCAGTACTTC. This translates into CASSYLTGPYEQYF.

This clonotype has just a few counts. V usage is TRBV9 and J usage is TRBJ1-2; D is unclear. CDR3 size: 12 residues. Trimming stripped 6 bases from V and 4 bases from J, with 10 bases between. The V gene's germline CDR1 is SGDLS and CDR2 YYNGEE. CDR3 in amino acids: CASNRHLYGYTF. CDR3 nucleotides: TGTGCCAGCAACCGACATCTCTATGGCTACACCTTC.

This clonotype has more than one count but fewer than ten. V and J are TRBV7-2 and TRBJ2-7; 7 bases map to TRBD2. This CDR3 comprises 13 residues. V lost 4 bases to trimming and J lost 3 bases; unmatched junction nucleotides: 3. Germline values: CDR1 SGHTA, CDR2 FQGNSA. The CDR3 DNA follows: TGTGCCAGCAGCTGGACTAGTAACTACGAGCAGTACTTC. It translates to CASSWTSNYEQYF.

V gene TRBV19 combines with J gene TRBJ1-6, with D possibly being TRBD1 (5 bases). The CDR3 covers 14 residues. Germline V gene lookup returns CDR1 LNHDA and CDR2 SQIVND (reference sequence). Trimming left V 5 bases short and J 5 bases short, with 10 bases between. The CDR3 nucleotides are TGTGCCAGTAGTGGGGGTTCGGATAATTCACCCCTCCACTTT. Protein sequence: CASSGGSDNSPLHF. The variable domain in full, completed from reference TRBV19 and TRBJ1-6, reads DGGITQSPKYLFRKEGQNVTLSCEQNLNHDAMYWYRQDPGQGLRLIYYSQIVNDFQKGDIAEGYSVSREKKESFPLTVTSAQKNPTAFYLCASSGGSDNSPLHFGNGTRLTVT.

This clonotype was seen at least ten times. J is TRBJ1-1 and V is TRBV5-6; a possible D gene is TRBD1 (5 bases). The length of the CDR3 is 13 residues. V was shortened by 3 bases and J by 4 bases, with 10 bases between the two germline ends. CDR1 is SGHDT, CDR2 YYEEEE, per germline. The CDR3 coding sequence is TGTGCCAGCAGCTGGGGGAAGGGCACTGAAGCTTTCTTT. Translation: CASSWGKGTEAFF.

This clonotype appeared many times. The chain has TRBV7-2 and TRBJ1-2; 8 nucleotides line up with TRBD1. Trimming removed 4 bases from V and 5 bases from J; junction bases left unmatched: 9. This CDR3 is 15 amino acids long. Germline V gene data show CDR1 as SGHTA and CDR2 as FQGNSA. The CDR3 coding sequence is TGTGCCAGCAGCTCGCCGGACAGGGCCGAATATGGCTACACCTTC. Protein sequence: CASSSPDRAEYGYTF.